This is a list of T cell receptor beta chains from one sample in a study of OX40 agonist ivuxolimab in advanced cancers. Data came from immunoSEQ multiplex PCR; TCRdb stores just in-frame clones and leaves some out. Among several thousand clones listed, less than 85% were seen once. Here the sequenced sample was CD4+ or CD8+ T cells sorted from blood, taken in a trial of the OX40 agonist ivuxolimab. The receptors shown here come from an adult with an advanced solid tumor such as melanoma, head and neck, liver or kidney cancer. Each CDR3 is given with its conserved first and last residue. D genes are given only for firm matches. Part of the rows lack a size; the others show once, few, many or a class for expanded clones.

cdr3_length clone_size j_call d_call v_call cdr3_aa cdr3_nt
15 - TRBJ1-1 - TRBV7-8 CASSLATGWNTEAFF TGTGCCAGCAGCTTAGCAACAGGGTGGAACACTGAAGCTTTCTTT
13 - TRBJ2-1 TRBD1 TRBV5-5 CASSLEGANEQFF TGTGCCAGCAGCTTGGAGGGGGCGAATGAGCAGTTCTTC
13 - TRBJ2-3 - TRBV11-2 CASSLGGLDTQYF TGTGCCAGCAGCTTGGGGGGGCTAGATACGCAGTATTTT
16 - TRBJ2-6 - TRBV7-3 CASSLTGDTLSNVLTF TGTGCCAGCAGCTTAACAGGAGACACGCTCAGCAACGTCCTGACTTTC
12 - TRBJ2-1 TRBD2 TRBV11-2 CASSGTTLEQFF TGTGCCAGCAGCGGGACTACGCTAGAGCAGTTCTTC
14 medium-sized TRBJ2-5 TRBD2 TRBV7-2 CASSPRTSQETQYF TGTGCCAGCAGCCCGCGGACTAGCCAAGAGACCCAGTACTTC
15 - TRBJ2-3 - TRBV28 CASSLLASSRDTQYF TGTGCCAGCAGTTTACTAGCAAGTTCCCGAGATACGCAGTATTTT
18 - TRBJ2-1 TRBD1 TRBV7-6 CASSLFPPGQGMYNEQFF TGTGCCAGCAGCTTATTTCCACCGGGACAGGGGATGTACAATGAGCAGTTCTTC
12 - TRBJ2-1 - TRBV7-6 CASSLEINEQFF TGTGCCAGCAGCTTAGAGATCAATGAGCAGTTCTTC
15 - TRBJ2-5 TRBD2 TRBV9 CASSPGGRAQETQYF TGTGCCAGCAGCCCGGGGGGGAGGGCTCAGGAGACCCAGTACTTC
13 - TRBJ2-1 - TRBV7-6 CASSLAQGNEQFF TGTGCCAGCAGCTTAGCGCAGGGAAATGAGCAGTTCTTC
10 - TRBJ2-1 - TRBV7-5 CASSESDLVF TGTGCCAGCAGCGAGTCGGATTTAGTCTTC
12 - TRBJ2-2 - TRBV9 CASSVQGGELFF TGTGCCAGCAGCGTCCAGGGCGGGGAGCTGTTTTTT
15 - TRBJ1-1 TRBD1 TRBV2 CASTRTGGVNTEAFF TGTGCCAGCACCCGAACAGGGGGGGTGAACACTGAAGCTTTCTTT
16 - TRBJ2-5 TRBD1 TRBV4-3 CASSQDLPGQGETQYF TGCGCCAGCAGCCAAGATCTCCCTGGACAGGGGGAGACCCAGTACTTC
14 once TRBJ1-4 - TRBV6-5 CASKQGRMIEKLFF TGTGCCAGCAAACAGGGTAGAATGATTGAAAAACTGTTTTTT
14 - TRBJ1-3 - TRBV13 CASSLKQGWDTIYF TGTGCCAGCAGCTTAAAACAGGGATGGGACACCATATATTTT
14 - TRBJ2-1 - TRBV7-6 CASSLGLGGREQFF TGTGCCAGCAGCTTGGGCCTAGGGGGGCGGGAGCAGTTCTTC
12 - TRBJ1-1 - TRBV11-2 CASSFYSGGAFF TGTGCCAGCAGCTTTTACTCGGGAGGTGCTTTCTTT
13 - TRBJ2-1 TRBD1 TRBV5-4 CASTRQGAGEQFF TGTGCCAGCACCCGACAGGGGGCGGGCGAGCAGTTCTTC
13 - TRBJ1-5 - TRBV7-6 CASSPGNNQPQHF TGTGCCAGCAGCCCAGGGAACAATCAGCCCCAGCATTTT
13 - TRBJ2-7 - TRBV9 CASSKSPSYEQYF TGTGCCAGCAGCAAGTCCCCCTCCTACGAGCAGTACTTC
13 - TRBJ1-2 - TRBV9 CASSLGLNYGYTF TGTGCCAGCAGCCTGGGACTAAACTATGGCTACACCTTC
13 - TRBJ2-3 - TRBV7-2 CASSSPRSDTQYF TGTGCCAGCAGTTCTCCTCGGTCAGATACGCAGTATTTT
14 - TRBJ2-1 - TRBV7-9 CASSLLLAGNEQFF TGTGCCAGCAGCTTATTACTAGCCGGCAATGAGCAGTTCTTC
14 - TRBJ2-3 - TRBV18 CASSPPEDTDTQYF TGTGCCAGCTCACCGCCAGAGGACACAGATACGCAGTATTTT
15 many TRBJ2-1 - TRBV28 CASSLPGHGYNEQFF TGTGCCAGCAGTTTACCGGGACACGGGTACAATGAGCAGTTCTTC
16 - TRBJ2-2 TRBD1 TRBV10-3 CAISETQGANTGELFF TGTGCCATCAGTGAGACGCAGGGGGCGAACACCGGGGAGCTGTTTTTT
16 - TRBJ2-1 - TRBV27 CASSLAGVGGYNEQFF TGTGCCAGCAGCCTCGCCGGGGTAGGAGGCTACAATGAGCAGTTCTTC
18 once TRBJ2-6 TRBD1 TRBV5-1 CASSWQGQGAAGANVLTF TGCGCCAGCAGCTGGCAGGGACAGGGGGCGGCTGGGGCCAACGTCCTGACTTTC
12 medium-sized TRBJ2-7 - TRBV7-2 CASSLVLGEQYF TGTGCCAGCAGCTTAGTACTGGGGGAGCAGTACTTC
14 - TRBJ1-2 - TRBV28 CASSLRTDFYGYTF TGTGCCAGCAGTTTAAGGACAGATTTCTATGGCTACACCTTC
15 - TRBJ2-3 TRBD1 TRBV9 CASEVGTGGTDTQYF TGTGCCAGCGAAGTGGGAACAGGGGGCACAGATACGCAGTATTTT
11 - TRBJ2-7 - TRBV20-1 CSARDPYEQYF TGCAGTGCTAGAGACCCTTACGAGCAGTACTTC
16 - TRBJ1-5 TRBD1 TRBV5-1 CASSPYGTGANQPQHF TGCGCCAGCAGCCCCTATGGGACAGGGGCTAATCAGCCCCAGCATTTT
15 - TRBJ1-1 - TRBV9 CASSVEPGADTEAFF TGTGCCAGCAGCGTAGAGCCCGGGGCGGACACTGAAGCTTTCTTT
14 - TRBJ2-1 - TRBV4-2 CASSQGGLINEQFF TGTGCCAGCAGTCAGGGGGGACTCATCAATGAGCAGTTCTTC
16 - TRBJ2-1 TRBD2 TRBV19 CASSMGLGLFWLEQFF TGTGCCAGTAGTATGGGTTTGGGACTATTCTGGCTTGAGCAGTTCTTC
13 few TRBJ2-1 - TRBV7-9 CASSPRAYNEQFF TGTGCCAGCAGCCCACGTGCCTACAATGAGCAGTTCTTC
14 once TRBJ2-1 TRBD2 TRBV10-3 CAISVTSGSNEQFF TGTGCCATCAGTGTAACTAGCGGGAGTAATGAGCAGTTCTTC
15 - TRBJ1-1 - TRBV7-2 CASSLVQAGGPEAFF TGTGCCAGCAGCTTAGTACAGGCGGGGGGCCCTGAAGCTTTCTTT